This T cell receptor beta chain was sequenced in a study of blood T cell repertoires in COVID-19. Overall study: Sources were T cells, B-cell-depleted T cells, or PBMCs; the material itself was cDNA or gDNA.

Germline V gives CDR1 SGHTA, CDR2 FQGTGA. The CDR3 totals 15 residues. J gave up 3 bases and V 3 bases, and 3 bases lay outside the gene matches. Per the authors' pipeline: Amplified reference gene primers provided the basis for estimating nucleated cell counts. The assay was immunoSEQ multiplex PCR, and TCRdb's table has in-frame clones only and misses some. V and J calls and clone size are copied from that table; D and trimming were computed from the DNA. The sample comprises 150,000 to 200,000 clones, around 83% of which are singletons, and over 0.85% rests with the top ten. The rearrangement links TRBV7-3 to TRBJ2-3; TRBD1 matches at 10 bases. The sample comprised peripheral blood. The receptor's source is a young man with acute or convalescent COVID-19. CDR3 sequence reads: CASSFQGQGTDTQYF. DNA of the CDR3: TGTGCCAGCAGCTTTCAGGGACAGGGGACAGATACGCAGTATTTT.